This T cell receptor (beta chain) is drawn from a study of Ad26.COV2.S vaccination and SARS-CoV-2 variants. Treatment described: approximately 18 received Ad26.COV2.S at low or high dose, single or two shots; roughly five received placebo; per-sample allocation not given. Sampling occurred on day 63 after the first vaccine or placebo injection. Per germline, CDR1 SGHTA and CDR2 FQGNSA. With 4 bases removed from V and 1 base from J, the gap between germline ends came to 11 bases. The CDR3 has 14 residues. Only in-frame clones appear in the TCRdb table, and some are missing; sequencing was by immunoSEQ multiplex PCR. This sample has 300,000 to 350,000 clones, with almost 90% found just once.

The source material was peripheral blood, sampled in a trial of Ad26.COV2.S vaccine versus placebo. The receptor was derived from a person aged 18-60 years who received the Ad26.COV2.S COVID-19 vaccine or a placebo. The chain is built from TRBV7-2 and TRBJ2-7; D is uncertain. The CDR3 DNA follows: TGTGCCAGCAGCTCCGGACCCGCGTCCTACGAGCAGTACTTC. Translated, it gives CASSSGPASYEQYF.